This T cell receptor beta chain was observed in a study of blood T cell repertoires in COVID-19 (dated by TCRdb to 2018 to 2021). About the investigation overall: Samples from collaborators originated in the United States, Italy and Spain and spanned both the acute and convalescent phases of COVID-19. Subjects who had been exposed to COVID-19, were actively infected with it, or had recovered from it provided the deeply sampled blood TCRbeta repertoires that made up the dataset. Where available, HLA class I and class II types were obtained from metadata supplied by the sample provider rather than from assay-based typing. The samples were drawn from the first 160 participants of the ongoing ImmuneRACE study and from more than 1,000 subjects provided by 6 global collaborators. The repertoires were released in a freely available public database meant as a resource for research on the immune response to SARS-CoV-2. The sample metadata nearly always contained a de-identified subject ID, COVID-19 status, age in years and sex. The prospective study material was composed of cDNA or gDNA derived from T cells, B-cell-depleted T cells, or PBMCs. Overall study outcomes, separate from this receptor: The amount of clinical and demographic metadata varied by source and participant and was provided uncurated.

Clipping removes 4 bases from V and 10 bases from J, with 9 as the unmatched junction base count. The CDR3, cysteine through phenylalanine, is 16 amino acids long. Only the CDR3 DNA is retained, 48 bases long and in frame from the first base. TCRbeta CDR3 regions were amplified from genomic DNA using the immunoSEQ Assay, a bias-controlled multiplex PCR. In the authors' own workflow: Within the assay, amplification of reference gene primers was used to estimate how many nucleated cells each sample contained. Sequence reads were collapsed and filtered to measure the absolute abundance of every unique TCRbeta CDR3 rearrangement. For each sample, productive Simpson clonality was calculated as the square root of Simpson's diversity index across productive rearrangements. As stored in TCRdb, this immuneACCESS dataset retains in-frame rearrangements with V and J assigned. A fraction of the clones does not appear; measured against another copy, unresolved V genes explain less than half of the discrepancy, and the remainder lacks a known reason. The V and J calls and the clone size are those of that table, but D and trimming were determined from the DNA. This sample lists 300,000 to 400,000 clones; around 87% were detected once. The leading ten clones occupy roughly 4% of the sample.

This clone was seen once. Its antigen is not yet known. Base qualities were left out, and no much larger clone turns up one base away. Whole blood was collected in K2EDTA tubes by collaborating institutions according to the institutions' own protocols. For TCRbeta analysis, collaborators shipped samples in one of three forms: frozen whole blood, isolated PBMCs, or DNA extracted from either of those sample types. The clonotype originates from a woman aged 45-65 years with active or convalescent COVID-19. The receptor chain draws on TRBV23-1 and TRBJ1-6, with TRBD1 matching 11 junction bases. TRBV23-1 is marked as an open reading frame, function uncertain. The sequencing sample was made of peripheral blood. The sequence in DNA is TGCGCCAGCAGTCCCTACGGACAGGGGGCCAGGTCACCCCTCCACTTT. Its protein reads: CASSPYGQGARSPLHF.